The 18 T cell receptor beta chains in this list originate from one sample, sequenced in a study of blood T cell repertoires in COVID-19 (TCRdb year 2020). Library preparation used the immunoSEQ multiplex PCR assay. TCRdb provides this immuneACCESS table in a form limited to in-frame rearrangements. Some clones are lacking; in checked studies, under half of them reflect an unresolved V gene, and why the rest are absent is not known. The table for this sample lists under 130,000 clones; roughly 80% of them were counted only once. The ten largest account for approximately 15% of the sample. Material for sequencing was peripheral blood. Receptors were obtained from a woman at least 80 years old with acute or convalescent COVID-19.

V usage is TRBV5-6 and J usage is TRBJ1-4; TRBD1 agrees at 7 bases. The CDR3 loop spans 14 amino acids. Trimming removed 2 bases from V and 8 bases from J; junction bases left unmatched: 6. Germline values: CDR1 SGHDT, CDR2 YYEEEE. The CDR3 region is CASSFDRVDEKLFF. For the CDR3, the DNA is TGTGCCAGCAGCTTCGACAGGGTAGACGAAAAACTGTTTTTT.

V gene TRBV18 combines with J gene TRBJ2-1; TRBD2 aligns across 8 bases. In germline, CDR1 is KGHSH, CDR2 LQKENI. The CDR3 extends over 16 amino acids. V trimming: 3 bases; J trimming: 4 bases; junction bases outside the gene matches: 8. The CDR3 loop reads CASSPMISGTYNEQFF. CDR3 nucleotide sequence: TGTGCCAGCTCACCGATGATTAGCGGGACGTACAATGAGCAGTTCTTC.

This chain links TRBV3-1 (or the pseudogene TRBV3-2) with TRBJ1-1; D unclear. This CDR3 has 13 residues. V lost 4 bases and J lost 1, with 7 bases in between. Germline V lookup: CDR1 LGHDT, CDR2 YNNKEL (reference sequence). CDR3 in DNA: TGTGCCAGCAGCCTCTCTAAGAACACTGAAGCTTTCTTT. Residues: CASSLSKNTEAFF.

The J gene is TRBJ1-2, the V gene TRBV6-5; 7 bases map to TRBD1. The V and J ends lost 0 bases and 3 bases, in that order; junction bases with no gene match: 4. CDR1 MNHEY and CDR2 SVGAGI come from the germline V gene. This CDR3 region has 15 residues. The CDR3 here is CASSYSNRGDYGYTF. CDR3 DNA: TGTGCCAGCAGTTACTCGAACAGGGGCGACTATGGCTACACCTTC.

V usage is TRBV2 and J usage is TRBJ1-2, with 7 bases identical to TRBD1. Germline V CDR1 and CDR2: SNHLY, FYNNEI. The CDR3 contains 16 residues. The V segment lost 6 bases and the J segment 6 bases; nucleotides outside the gene matches: 16. The CDR3 here is CASRVDHLATGNGYTF. The CDR3 DNA reads TGTGCCAGCAGGGTCGATCATCTGGCGACAGGGAATGGCTACACCTTC. Looking up the rest from reference TRBV2 and TRBJ1-2 gives the full variable domain: EPEVTQTPSHQVTQMGQEVILRCVPISNHLYFYWYRQILGQKVEFLVSFYNNEISEKSEIFDDQFSVERPDGSNFTLKIRSTKLEDSAMYFCASRVDHLATGNGYTFGSGTRLTVV.

The V gene is TRBV11-2, the J gene TRBJ2-1; 16 bases agree with TRBD2. J lost 10 bases, V lost 8 bases, and 8 bases had no gene match. The CDR3 spans 15 residues. Germline V gene data show CDR1 as SGHAT and CDR2 as FQNNGV. Here the CDR3 reads CASQGLAGGLREQFF. The CDR3 region has the DNA TGTGCCAGCCAGGGACTAGCGGGAGGGCTAAGGGAGCAGTTCTTC.

The rearrangement joins TRBV11-3 to TRBJ1-5; D is perhaps TRBD1 (5 bases). The CDR3 sequence is 13 residues long. CDR1 is SGHNT, CDR2 YENEEA, per germline. Between the trimmed V and J ends, which lost 1 base and 11 bases, there was a span of 12 bases. The CDR3 protein is CASSLGGTGAQHF. For the CDR3, the DNA is TGTGCCAGCAGCTTAGGAGGGACGGGGGCCCAGCATTTT.

The chain carries TRBV5-1 and TRBJ2-3; 10 bases are a match to TRBD1. The J segment lost 7 bases and the V segment lost 0 bases, leaving 5 bases of the junction unmatched. Germline V gene sequence: CDR1 SGHRS, CDR2 YFSETQ. The CDR3 contains 15 residues. The CDR3 region is CASSLAGTGDHTQYF. As DNA, the CDR3 is TGCGCCAGCAGCTTGGCCGGGACAGGGGACCATACGCAGTATTTT.

V gene TRBV14 combines with J gene TRBJ2-1; D is unclear. CDR3 length: 12 amino acids. Trimming took 0 bases from V and 8 from J, leaving 5 bases between them. The germline gives CDR1 SGHDN, CDR2 FVKESK. CDR3 coding DNA: TGTGCCAGCAGCCAAGATCCTTATGAGCAGTTCTTC. It yields the protein CASSQDPYEQFF.

This chain uses TRBV7-2 with TRBJ2-3, with 7 bases aligning to TRBD2. Germline V CDR1 and CDR2: SGHTA, FQGNSA. This CDR3 comprises 15 residues. J gave up 1 base and V 3 bases, and 4 bases lay outside the gene matches. The CDR3 sequence: CASSLGGVGTDTQYF. The DNA for the CDR3 is TGTGCCAGCAGCTTGGGGGGGGTGGGCACAGATACGCAGTATTTT.

The chain links TRBV6-2 or TRBV6-3 to TRBJ2-1; 7 bases map to TRBD2. CDR1 MNHEY and CDR2 SVGEGT come from the germline V gene. This CDR3 spans 15 amino acids. Trimming at V came to 5 bases and at J to 6 bases, leaving 10 bases not matched to a gene. DNA of the CDR3: TGTGCCAGCAGTCCCCTCGGTGGGAGGGCCAATGAGCAGTTCTTC. Amino acids: CASSPLGGRANEQFF.

This clone was observed a single time. This chain connects TRBV6-5 to TRBJ2-3; 8 nucleotides align to TRBD2. The CDR3 is 14 residues long. J was trimmed by 4 bases and V by 6 bases; bases with no gene match: 6. Germline V gene sequence: CDR1 MNHEY, CDR2 SVGAGI. In DNA, the CDR3 is TGTGCCAGCAGCAGCGGGAGAGTGCCAGATACGCAGTATTTT. Its protein product is CASSSGRVPDTQYF.

The chain links TRBV5-1 to TRBJ2-1; 8 bases line up with TRBD2. The J segment lost 6 bases and the V segment lost 0 bases, leaving 8 bases of the junction unmatched. CDR1 SGHRS and CDR2 YFSETQ come from the germline V gene. The CDR3 runs to 16 residues. The DNA of the CDR3 is TGCGCCAGCAGCTTGGAAGTAGCGGGAACGGGCAATGAGCAGTTCTTC. This sequence encodes CASSLEVAGTGNEQFF. Based on the CDR3 plus reference TRBV5-1 and TRBJ2-1, the full variable domain is KAGVTQTPRYLIKTRGQQVTLSCSPISGHRSVSWYQQTPGQGLQFLFEYFSETQRNKGNFPGRFSGRQFSNSRSEMNVSTLELGDSALYLCASSLEVAGTGNEQFFGPGTRLTVL.

The chain is built from TRBV19 and TRBJ2-1; perhaps TRBD1 as D (6 bases). Germline CDR1 and CDR2: LNHDA and SQIVND (reference sequence). This CDR3 contains 17 residues. The germline V and J ends were trimmed by 5 bases and 10 bases, with 27 bases remaining between them. CDR3 nucleotide sequence: TGTGCCAGTAGTTTTACTGCGAGGGCAGGGGTTCTTAACGAGCAGTTCTTC. Translated, it gives CASSFTARAGVLNEQFF.

V usage is TRBV12-3 or TRBV12-4 and J usage is TRBJ2-2; TRBD1 might be the D (6 bases). CDR3 length: 13 amino acids. Trimming left V 6 bases short and J 6 bases short, with 11 bases between. Here the CDR3 reads CASRIRGAGELFF. The CDR3 coding sequence is TGTGCCAGCAGGATCAGGGGAGCCGGGGAGCTGTTTTTT.

This chain uses TRBV12-5 with TRBJ2-5; 14 bases line up with TRBD2. In germline, CDR1 is LGHNT, CDR2 FRNRAP. The CDR3 contains 16 residues. With 3 bases clipped from V and 4 bases from J, the junction kept 4 bases outside the gene matches. The CDR3 spells CASGFAGTSGRETQYF. Written as DNA, the CDR3 is TGTGCTAGTGGTTTCGCGGGGACTAGCGGGAGAGAGACCCAGTACTTC.

The genes are TRBV14 and TRBJ2-2; the D is unclear. The CDR3 runs to 14 residues. V dropped 2 bases and J dropped 4 bases, with 8 bases sitting between them. In germline, CDR1 is SGHDN, CDR2 FVKESK. CDR3 loop: CASSQLQTTGELFF. In nucleotides, the CDR3 is TGTGCCAGCAGCCAACTACAGACCACCGGGGAGCTGTTTTTT.

This clone was detected once. V is TRBV28 and J is TRBJ2-7; the D is unclear. This CDR3 has 12 amino acids. Trimming took off 9 bases at V and 8 bases at J, with 17 bases between the two ends. CDR1 is MDHEN, CDR2 SYDVKM, per germline. The CDR3 coding sequence is TGTGCCAGTTCGGCAGGTCGTGAGCAGCAGTACTTC. Translation: CASSAGREQQYF. Variable domain in full (rest from reference TRBV28 and TRBJ2-7): DVKVTQSSRYLVKRTGEKVFLECVQDMDHENMFWYRQDPGLGLRLIYFSYDVKMKEKGDIPEGYSVSREKKERFSLILESASTNQTSMYLCASSAGREQQYFGPGTRLTVT.